The 20 T cell receptor beta chains below come from one sample, sequenced in a study of T cells in Graves' hyperthyroidism and ophthalmopathy. Amplified TCR beta CDR3 regions derived from RNA transcripts. The primer set for the first-round RT-PCR of the TCR CDR3 was HTBI. MiXCR, applied by TCRdb to the multiplex PCR reads, yields one record per CDR3 protein. The data contain some 500,000 distinct CDR3 sequences, under 15% of them singletons. Sequencing was performed on blood. All receptors come from a woman under 30 with Graves' hyperthyroidism.

The chain recombines TRBV24-1 with TRBJ2-1; D remains unclear. CDR3 length: 14 amino acids. CDR1 is KGHDR, CDR2 SFDVKD, per germline. Trimming cost V 9 bases and J 3 bases, with 14 bases left between them. The CDR3 spells CATADESFYNEQFF. CDR3 nucleotide sequence: TGTGCCACCGCCGACGAGTCATTCTACAATGAGCAGTTCTTC.

The V and J genes are TRBV10-2 and TRBJ2-7; TRBD1 aligns across 7 bases. Germline V gene sequence: CDR1 WSHSY, CDR2 SAAADI. V was clipped by 7 bases and J by 3 bases; unmatched bases: 6. There are 13 residues in the CDR3. The CDR3 loop reads CASTDRRRYEQYF. CDR3 sequence (DNA): TGCGCCAGCACGGACAGGAGGCGCTACGAGCAGTACTTC.

This clonotype was seen repeatedly, ten times or more. The genes are TRBV6-5 and TRBJ2-1; TRBD2 aligns across 9 bases. This CDR3 is built from 16 residues. CDR1 MNHEY and CDR2 SVGAGI come from the germline V gene. V was pared by 0 bases and J by 6 bases, with 6 bases of the junction left unmatched. CDR3 loop: CASSYSLGGRANEQFF. CDR3 coding DNA: TGTGCCAGCAGTTACTCGCTGGGCGGGAGGGCCAATGAGCAGTTCTTC.

This clonotype was detected ten times or more. The chain uses TRBV19 and TRBJ2-2; D perhaps matches TRBD2 (6 bases). V dropped 7 bases and J dropped 2 bases, with 14 bases sitting between them. Germline CDR1 LNHDA, CDR2 SQIVND (reference sequence). The CDR3 is made up of 15 amino acids. The CDR3 nucleotides are TGTGCCAGTATTTATGGGCGGGGAAACACCGGGGAGCTGTTTTTT. Translation gives CASIYGRGNTGELFF.

The gene calls are TRBV4-1 and TRBJ2-1; D unclear. The CDR3 covers 14 residues. CDR1 and CDR2 from the germline V gene are MGHRA and YSYEKL. With 4 bases removed from V and 5 bases from J, the gap between germline ends came to 12 bases. CDR3 nucleotide sequence: TGCGCCAGCAGCCCGCCGAGGTCAAACAATGAGCAGTTCTTC. This sequence encodes CASSPPRSNNEQFF.

This clonotype was counted ten times or more. V and J are TRBV9 and TRBJ2-7, with 13 bases that match TRBD2. The CDR3 extends over 19 amino acids. Germline lookup yields CDR1 SGDLS and CDR2 YYNGEE. Trimming at V came to 4 bases and at J to 5 bases, leaving 18 bases not matched to a gene. The CDR3 is CASSPRGTSGTHRGDEQYF. The CDR3 coding sequence is TGTGCCAGCAGCCCACGTGGGACTAGCGGGACCCACAGGGGGGACGAGCAGTACTTC.

This clonotype was seen at least ten times. The chain couples TRBV10-3 to TRBJ2-1; 14 bases are a match to TRBD2. The germline V gene encodes CDR1 ENHRY and CDR2 SYGVKD. This CDR3 spans 15 amino acids. V dropped 6 bases and J dropped 3; count of bases not matched to a gene: 1. CDR3 amino acids: CAIRGLAGDYNEQFF. In nucleotides, the CDR3 is TGTGCCATCAGGGGACTAGCGGGGGACTACAATGAGCAGTTCTTC.

This clonotype was seen ten or more times. This chain joins TRBV12-3 or TRBV12-4 and TRBJ2-4; D unclear. Trimming took 5 bases from V and 5 from J, leaving 4 bases between them. The CDR3 consists of 11 residues. CDR3 in amino acids: CASSAENIQYF. In nucleotides, the CDR3 is TGTGCCAGCAGTGCCGAAAACATTCAGTACTTC.

This clonotype was observed at least ten times. The J gene is TRBJ2-1, the V gene TRBV7-6; 9 bases are shared with TRBD2. Trimming removed 3 bases from V and 5 bases from J; junction bases left unmatched: 8. This CDR3 spans 16 amino acids. Germline-derived CDR1 and CDR2 are SGHVS and FNYEAQ. CDR3 DNA sequence: TGTGCCAGCAGCTTGACGGTAGCGGGAGTTAACAATGAGCAGTTCTTC. It codes for CASSLTVAGVNNEQFF. Full variable domain (outside the CDR3, taken from reference TRBV7-6 and TRBJ2-1): GAGVSQSPRYKVTKRGQDVALRCDPISGHVSLYWYRQALGQGPEFLTYFNYEAQQDKSGLPNDRFSAERPEGSISTLTIQRTEQRDSAMYRCASSLTVAGVNNEQFFGPGTRLTVL.

A note on this clonotype: With a much larger clone just one base away, this may be a read error. The V and J genes are TRBV13 and TRBJ2-7; D possibly corresponds to TRBD2 (6 bases). Germline assignment: CDR1 PRHDT and CDR2 FYEKMQ (reference sequence). The V end lost 5 bases, the J end lost 7 bases, and 21 bases lay between the germline ends. The CDR3 extends over 15 amino acids. CDR3 protein: CASSPRETALGEQYF. In DNA form, the CDR3 reads TGTGCCAGCAGCCCCCGGGAGACGGCACTAGGGGAGCAGTACTTC.

This clonotype was picked up many times. The chain has TRBV7-2 and TRBJ2-3, with 10 bases fitting TRBD2. The germline gives CDR1 SGHTA, CDR2 FQGNSA. J lost 5 bases, V lost 1 base, and 3 bases had no gene match. CDR3 length: 15 residues. CDR3 sequence reads: CASSLGPSGRDTQYF. DNA for the CDR3: TGTGCCAGCAGCTTAGGACCTAGCGGGAGAGATACGCAGTATTTT.

This clonotype was seen at least ten times. The chain carries TRBV5-1 and TRBJ1-1; TRBD1 might be the D (6 bases). Germline values: CDR1 SGHRS, CDR2 YFSETQ. CDR3 length: 15 residues. V was pared by 4 bases and J by 4 bases, with 17 bases between. The CDR3 protein is CASSDTRGLSTEAFF. CDR3 DNA: TGCGCCAGCAGCGACACCAGGGGATTAAGCACTGAAGCTTTCTTT.

This clonotype was picked up many times. V and J are TRBV18 and TRBJ1-1; D call uncertain. CDR3 size: 15 residues. Deletions cut 6 bases from V and 2 bases from J, with 16 bases between. Germline lookup yields CDR1 KGHSH and CDR2 LQKENI. As DNA, the CDR3 is TGTGCCAGCTCGGGCGGGTCGGGGTTCAACACTGAAGCTTTCTTT. Translating gives CASSGGSGFNTEAFF.

This clonotype was seen repeatedly, ten times or more. The chain joins TRBV2 to TRBJ2-3; TRBD2 might be the D (6 bases). The CDR3 has 13 amino acids. CDR1 and CDR2 (germline): SNHLY, FYNNEI. Trimming removed 8 bases from V and 6 bases from J, with 15 bases in between. The CDR3 nucleotides are TGTGCCAGCGGAGGGGACCTCGGGGATACGCAGTATTTT. It translates to CASGGDLGDTQYF.

In its sample, this clonotype was seen a few times. The chain carries TRBV19 and TRBJ2-1, with a tentative D call TRBD2 (5 bases). Germline V gene lookup returns CDR1 LNHDA and CDR2 SQIVND (reference sequence). CDR3 length equals 14 residues. Trimming pared 5 bases from V and 7 bases from J, leaving 15 bases between. CDR3 loop: CASSLGLDENEQFF. The CDR3 DNA sequence: TGTGCCAGTAGTCTAGGACTCGACGAGAATGAGCAGTTCTTC.

This clonotype showed up many times. This chain uses TRBV20-1 with TRBJ2-7; D is unresolved. Germline CDR1 DFQATT, CDR2 SNEGSKA (reference sequence). The CDR3 is 14 residues long. Trimming removed 6 bases from V and 0 bases from J, with 15 bases in between. CDR3 DNA sequence: TGCAGTGCGGAAAGGACGGAGAGCTCCTACGAGCAGTACTTC. It specifies CSAERTESSYEQYF.

This clonotype was detected a few times. V usage is TRBV15 and J usage is TRBJ2-2; 9 nucleotides line up with TRBD1. CDR3 length equals 14 residues. V shed 0 bases and J 14 bases; nucleotides not matched to a gene: 7. Per germline, CDR1 LNHNV and CDR2 YYDKDF (reference sequence). In nucleotides, the CDR3 is TGTGCCACCAGCAGAGACCCGACAGGGGGGAGACTGTTTTTT. It is translated as CATSRDPTGGRLFF.

This clonotype has just a few counts. This chain connects TRBV19 to TRBJ2-1, with 10 bases matching TRBD2. The CDR3 is 15 amino acids. Trimming at V came to 6 bases and at J to 7 bases, leaving 9 bases not matched to a gene. Germline-derived CDR1 and CDR2 are LNHDA and SQIVND (reference sequence). The CDR3 spells CASSYLAGDTNEQFF. The CDR3 coding sequence is TGTGCCAGTAGCTATCTAGCGGGAGATACAAATGAGCAGTTCTTC.

There are a few counts of this clonotype. V is TRBV6-5 and J is TRBJ2-7; 8 bases are shared with TRBD2. The CDR3 extends over 15 amino acids. Germline trimming cut 2 bases from V and 6 bases from J; bases unmatched to any gene: 9. The germline gives CDR1 MNHEY, CDR2 SVGAGI. The CDR3 loop is CASSYGLREGGEQYF. The CDR3 DNA follows: TGTGCCAGCAGTTACGGGCTCCGGGAGGGCGGCGAGCAGTACTTC.

This clonotype was recorded at least ten times. This sequence joins TRBV11-2 and TRBJ2-5; 8 bases are a match to TRBD1. V dropped 5 bases and J dropped 2; count of bases not matched to a gene: 4. Germline CDR1 SGHAT, CDR2 FQNNGV. This CDR3 has 14 amino acids. CDR3 DNA: TGTGCCAGCAGCACGTACAGGGGGCAAGAGACCCAGTACTTC. Encoded protein: CASSTYRGQETQYF.